The 15 T cell receptor beta chains below were found in one sample sequenced in a study of OX40 agonist ivuxolimab in advanced cancers. Measured with immunoSEQ multiplex PCR; TCRdb has only the in-frame clones, and not every one. The sample has about 64,000 clones, roughly 81% seen once. Source: CD4+ or CD8+ T cells sorted from blood, taken in a trial of the OX40 agonist ivuxolimab. These receptors originate from an adult with an advanced solid tumor such as melanoma, head and neck, liver or kidney cancer.

The chain combines TRBV19 with TRBJ1-5, with unresolved D. The V end was cut by 3 bases, the J end by 1 base, with 10 bases between. Germline CDR1 LNHDA, CDR2 SQIVND (reference sequence). This CDR3 contains 15 residues. The DNA of the CDR3 is TGTGCCAGTAGTATTTGGCACGAAAGCAATCAGCCCCAGCATTTT. Amino acids: CASSIWHESNQPQHF. The full variable domain, completed using reference TRBV19 and TRBJ1-5, is DGGITQSPKYLFRKEGQNVTLSCEQNLNHDAMYWYRQDPGQGLRLIYYSQIVNDFQKGDIAEGYSVSREKKESFPLTVTSAQKNPTAFYLCASSIWHESNQPQHFGDGTRLSIL.

V and J are TRBV2 and TRBJ2-7, with TRBD1 matching 7 bases. This CDR3 is built from 13 residues. Germline CDR1 reads SNHLY; CDR2 reads FYNNEI. The V and J ends lost 6 bases and 6 bases, in that order; junction bases with no gene match: 8. The CDR3 is CASSFDRAGEQYF. The CDR3, as DNA: TGTGCCAGCAGCTTCGACAGGGCGGGCGAGCAGTACTTC.

CDR3 nucleotides: TGTGCCAGCAGCCCGTCCTTACGTTTCGTAGCGGGGAGCAATGAGCAGTTCTTC. This translates into CASSPSLRFVAGSNEQFF. The rearrangement uses TRBV7-3 and TRBJ2-1, with TRBD2 matching 8 bases. This CDR3 has 18 residues. From germline, CDR1 is SGHTA and CDR2 FQGTGA. Trimming at V came to 5 bases and at J to 6 bases, leaving 18 bases not matched to a gene.

This clone was recorded a few times. The chain recombines TRBV11-3 with TRBJ2-2, with D unclear. The germline V gene has CDR1 SGHNT and CDR2 YENEEA. V was pared by 1 base and J by 6 bases, with 6 bases between. The CDR3 has 13 amino acids. The CDR3 here is CASSLAGPGELFF. The CDR3 nucleotides read TGTGCCAGCAGCTTAGCAGGACCCGGGGAGCTGTTTTTT. Combining the CDR3 with reference TRBV11-3 and TRBJ2-2 gives the whole variable domain EAGVVQSPRYKIIEKKQPVAFWCNPISGHNTLYWYLQNLGQGPELLIRYENEEAVDDSQLPKDRFSAERLKGVDSTLKIQPAELGDSAVYLCASSLAGPGELFFGEGSRLTVL.

V gene TRBV10-3 combines with J gene TRBJ2-3; D perhaps matches TRBD2 (6 bases). The CDR3 totals 13 residues. Germline lookup yields CDR1 ENHRY and CDR2 SYGVKD. V gave up 7 bases and J gave up 1 base, with 9 bases separating them. The chain's CDR3 is CAITGGGTDTQYF. The CDR3 DNA sequence: TGTGCCATCACCGGCGGGGGCACAGATACGCAGTATTTT.

As concerns this clone: The junction departs from germline at one end; a sequencing error may be responsible. CDR3 bases: TGTGCCGGGAGATTGGGGGGCGGTACTGAAGCTTTCTTT. Translated: CAGRLGGGTEAFF. This chain links TRBV30 with TRBJ1-1; perhaps TRBD1 as D (6 bases). The CDR3 extends over 13 amino acids. Per the germline V gene, CDR1 is GTSNPN and CDR2 is SVGIG (reference sequence).

The chain recombines TRBV4-2 with TRBJ1-5; D uncertain. Trimming cost V 5 bases and J 0 bases, with 11 bases left between them. The germline V gene encodes CDR1 LGHNA and CDR2 YNFKEQ. CDR3 length: 15 amino acids. CDR3 sequence (DNA): TGTGCCAGCAGCTTACAACCTTATAGCAATCAGCCCCAGCATTTT. Translated: CASSLQPYSNQPQHF.

CDR3 nucleotides: TGTGCCAGTAGTGCGGGACCGACGTTGGAGCAGTACTTC. This encodes CASSAGPTLEQYF. The J gene is TRBJ2-7, the V gene TRBV19, with a weak D call TRBD2 (6 bases). The V gene lost 5 bases and the J gene lost 7 bases, with 15 bases spanning the gap. Germline values: CDR1 LNHDA, CDR2 SQIVND (reference sequence). The CDR3 is 13 amino acids.

This chain connects TRBV7-2 to TRBJ1-4; TRBD1 matches at 7 bases. The CDR3 is 15 amino acids. V lost 4 bases to trimming and J lost 8 bases; unmatched junction nucleotides: 10. CDR1 is SGHTA, CDR2 FQGNSA, per germline. As DNA, the CDR3 is TGTGCCAGCAGCTCCTACAGGGGAGTAGGGGAAAAACTGTTTTTT. It translates to CASSSYRGVGEKLFF.

The rearrangement joins TRBV6-1 to TRBJ1-2, with 12 positions matching TRBD1. Germline CDR1 reads MNHNS; CDR2 reads SASEGT. V shed 5 bases, J shed 6 bases, and the junction held 7 bases outside the gene matches. The CDR3 consists of 15 residues. The CDR3 coding sequence is TGTGCCAGCAGTACAACGGGACAGGGGGCACATGGCTACACCTTC. Translating it yields CASSTTGQGAHGYTF.

V gene TRBV5-1 combines with J gene TRBJ2-2, with unresolved D. Germline CDR1 SGHRS, CDR2 YFSETQ. V gave up 0 bases and J gave up 4 bases, with 10 bases separating them. The CDR3 has 15 amino acids. This CDR3 is CASSLGLQTTGELFF. The CDR3, as DNA: TGCGCCAGCAGCTTGGGGTTGCAGACCACCGGGGAGCTGTTTTTT.

This rearrangement joins TRBV5-6 to TRBJ1-5; no definite D call. CDR1 is SGHDT and CDR2 is YYEEEE in the germline V gene. The V end lost 2 bases, the J end lost 4 bases, and 13 bases lay between the germline ends. This CDR3 spans 15 amino acids. CDR3 sequence (DNA): TGTGCCAGCAGCTTTTCACCGGACGGGAATCAGCCCCAGCATTTT. This gives the protein CASSFSPDGNQPQHF.

V is TRBV4-3 and J is TRBJ2-7, with D hard to call. Germline V lookup: CDR1 LGHNA, CDR2 YSLEER. This CDR3 has 14 amino acids. Trimming took off 0 bases at V and 3 bases at J, with 9 bases between the two ends. This CDR3 is CASSQDLGFYEQYF. The CDR3 bases are TGCGCCAGCAGCCAAGATTTGGGGTTCTACGAGCAGTACTTC.

The gene calls are TRBV29-1 and TRBJ2-1; 11 bases agree with TRBD2. Germline CDR1 is SQVTM and CDR2 is ANQGSEA. The CDR3 length is 16 residues. V gave up 0 bases and J gave up 4 bases; unmatched junction bases: 5. The CDR3 is CSVEDTGLADYNEQFF. The CDR3, as DNA: TGCAGCGTTGAAGATACGGGACTAGCGGATTACAATGAGCAGTTCTTC.

This chain uses TRBV6-5 with TRBJ1-4, with D perhaps matching TRBD1 (5 bases). The V and J ends lost 0 bases and 8 bases respectively, with 16 bases between them. Germline V gene sequence: CDR1 MNHEY, CDR2 SVGAGI. This CDR3 is built from 16 residues. This chain's CDR3 is CASSYSPRDPREKLFF. DNA for the CDR3: TGTGCCAGCAGTTACTCCCCCCGGGACCCGAGGGAAAAACTGTTTTTT.